A selection of T cell receptor beta chains follows, all from one sample in a study of beta chain features in type 1 diabetes. Produced via immunoSEQ multiplex PCR; TCRdb's table is partial and in-frame only. The sample contains hundreds of thousands of clones, roughly 31% of which appear only once. The sequencing input was naive CD4+ T cells from blood. Receptor source: a young man in good health. Both conserved end residues are part of each CDR3. A D gene is named only where the DNA matches it firmly. Part of the rows lack a size; the others show once, few, many or a class for expanded clones.

cdr3_aa	cdr3_nt	v_call	d_call	clone_size	j_call
CASSIAGGRLAEQFF	TGTGCCAGTAGTATAGCGGGAGGTAGATTGGCTGAGCAGTTCTTC	TRBV19	TRBD2	.	TRBJ2-1
CASSLVSSSYNEQFF	TGTGCCAGCAGCTTGGTGAGCAGCTCCTACAATGAGCAGTTCTTC	TRBV5-6	.	once	TRBJ2-1
CAIRGQDQETQYF	TGTGCCATCAGGGGACAGGACCAAGAGACCCAGTACTTC	TRBV10-3	TRBD1	few	TRBJ2-5
CASTPTQGTYEQYF	TGTGCCAGCACCCCAACACAGGGGACCTACGAGCAGTACTTC	TRBV6-1	TRBD1	few	TRBJ2-7
CASSQDPPAGAYEQYF	TGCGCCAGCAGCCAAGATCCTCCGGCCGGGGCCTACGAGCAGTACTTC	TRBV4-1	.	few	TRBJ2-7
CSVGVGSNQPQHF	TGCAGCGTTGGAGTCGGCAGCAATCAGCCCCAGCATTTT	TRBV29-1	.	.	TRBJ1-5
CAISAAARTDTQYF	TGTGCCATCAGCGCAGCGGCCCGCACAGATACGCAGTATTTT	TRBV10-3	.	.	TRBJ2-3
CASTERGKIGDIQYF	TGTGCCAGCACCGAAAGGGGCAAGATTGGGGACATTCAGTACTTC	TRBV6-5	.	.	TRBJ2-4
CATSTSMMEPREKLFF	TGTGCCACCAGCACCTCGATGATGGAGCCTCGAGAAAAACTGTTTTTT	TRBV15	.	.	TRBJ1-4
CAWSVRRTNTEAFF	TGTGCCTGGAGTGTAAGACGGACGAACACTGAAGCTTTCTTT	TRBV30	.	few	TRBJ1-1
CASTGLAGSNEQFF	TGTGCCAGCACGGGACTAGCGGGCTCCAATGAGCAGTTCTTC	TRBV11-2	TRBD2	.	TRBJ2-1
CAWSVQWSGYTF	TGTGCCTGGAGTGTACAGTGGAGTGGCTACACCTTC	TRBV30	.	.	TRBJ1-2
CASSPRTGPPNTGELFF	TGTGCCAGCAGCCCCCGGACAGGGCCCCCGAACACCGGGGAGCTGTTTTTT	TRBV7-3	TRBD1	.	TRBJ2-2
CASSGRPGLGTDTQYF	TGTGCCAGCAGTGGTCGACCGGGACTAGGAACAGATACGCAGTATTTT	TRBV25-1	TRBD2	.	TRBJ2-3
CASRAQGYGYTF	TGTGCCAGCAGGGCCCAGGGCTATGGCTACACCTTC	TRBV2	.	few	TRBJ1-2
CASSRAGGPMHTQYF	TGTGCCAGCAGCCGAGCGGGAGGGCCAATGCATACGCAGTATTTT	TRBV7-3	TRBD2	.	TRBJ2-3
CASSRDRYEQYF	TGTGCCAGCAGCCGCGACCGCTACGAGCAGTACTTC	TRBV5-4	.	few	TRBJ2-7
CATSRGLVPAEQFF	TGTGCCACCAGCAGGGGACTTGTCCCTGCTGAGCAGTTCTTC	TRBV15	.	few	TRBJ2-1
CASSPRTANSYNEQFF	TGCGCCAGCAGTCCTCGGACGGCCAACTCCTACAATGAGCAGTTCTTC	TRBV23-1	.	few	TRBJ2-1
CASSLKPAPLYPETQYF	TGTGCCAGCAGTCTCAAGCCCGCGCCTTTGTATCCAGAGACCCAGTACTTC	TRBV27	.	.	TRBJ2-5
CASSLRGLGTEAFF	TGTGCCAGCAGCCTCAGGGGGCTTGGCACTGAAGCTTTCTTT	TRBV7-9	TRBD1	.	TRBJ1-1
CATSKTGYGYTF	TGTGCCACCAGTAAGACAGGCTATGGCTACACCTTC	TRBV15	.	.	TRBJ1-2
CASSTGLDGIQYF	TGTGCCAGCAGTACAGGACTAGATGGCATTCAGTACTTC	TRBV27	TRBD2	few	TRBJ2-4
CASSVWVARSYNEQFF	TGTGCCAGCAGCGTATGGGTAGCGCGCTCCTACAATGAGCAGTTCTTC	TRBV9	.	once	TRBJ2-1
CASSLVPGADQPQHF	TGCGCCAGCAGCTTGGTGCCAGGGGCGGATCAGCCCCAGCATTTT	TRBV5-1	.	.	TRBJ1-5
CASSPGTEYYEQYF	TGTGCCAGCAGCCCCGGGACGGAGTACTACGAGCAGTACTTC	TRBV4-2	.	.	TRBJ2-7
CAWSRSWDYEQYF	TGTGCCTGGAGTCGGTCCTGGGACTACGAGCAGTACTTC	TRBV30	.	few	TRBJ2-7
CAWSATRGGTGELFF	TGTGCCTGGAGTGCAACTAGGGGCGGCACCGGGGAGCTGTTTTTT	TRBV30	.	few	TRBJ2-2
CAWSDFNEQFF	TGTGCCTGGAGTGACTTCAATGAGCAGTTCTTC	TRBV30	.	few	TRBJ2-1
CSVSQGAETQYF	TGCAGCGTTTCGCAGGGTGCCGAGACCCAGTACTTC	TRBV29-1	.	.	TRBJ2-5
CAWSAGRNYGYTF	TGTGCCTGGAGTGCAGGGAGGAACTATGGCTACACCTTC	TRBV30	.	once	TRBJ1-2
CAISRGLAGYNEQFF	TGTGCCATCAGTAGGGGACTAGCGGGCTACAATGAGCAGTTCTTC	TRBV10-3	TRBD2	.	TRBJ2-1
CASRSHSGANVLTF	TGTGCCAGCCGATCCCACTCTGGGGCCAACGTCCTGACTTTC	TRBV27	.	.	TRBJ2-6
CAWSEGHPQDEQYF	TGTGCCTGGAGTGAGGGACACCCCCAGGACGAGCAGTACTTC	TRBV30	.	.	TRBJ2-7
CASSLDGTTSSYNEQFF	TGCGCCAGCAGCTTGGATGGCACTACGAGCTCCTACAATGAGCAGTTCTTC	TRBV5-1	.	.	TRBJ2-1
CASSLGGAGTDTQYF	TGTGCCAGCAGCCTGGGTGGGGCAGGCACAGATACGCAGTATTTT	TRBV7-2	.	.	TRBJ2-3
CSPMKREGSYNEQFF	TGCAGCCCCATGAAGCGGGAGGGGTCCTACAATGAGCAGTTCTTC	TRBV29-1	TRBD2	few	TRBJ2-1
CAWSEPESYEQYF	TGTGCCTGGAGCGAACCGGAGTCTTACGAGCAGTACTTC	TRBV30	.	few	TRBJ2-7
CSIVTSGRPSYEQYF	TGCAGCATTGTGACTAGCGGGAGACCTTCCTACGAGCAGTACTTC	TRBV29-1	TRBD2	.	TRBJ2-7